Listed below are T cell receptor beta chains from one sample, sequenced in a study of blood T cell repertoires in COVID-19. The assay was immunoSEQ multiplex PCR, and TCRdb's table has in-frame clones only and misses some. The profile covers 120,000 or so clones, with around 87% appearing a single time and about 2% taken by the ten largest. The sample taken for sequencing was peripheral blood. The receptors were sampled from a woman between 45 and 65 years old with acute or convalescent COVID-19. Each CDR3 is given with its conserved first and last residue. A D gene is named only where the DNA matches it firmly. Only part of the rows carry a size: once, few, many, or a class if the clone is expanded.

clone_size j_call d_call cdr3_length v_call cdr3_aa cdr3_nt
. TRBJ2-7 . 15 TRBV6-5 CASSFSSGHYYEQYF TGTGCCAGCAGTTTTTCATCGGGACACTACTACGAGCAGTACTTC
. TRBJ2-1 TRBD1 14 TRBV18 CASSPRDSYNEQFF TGTGCCAGCTCACCAAGGGACAGCTACAATGAGCAGTTCTTC
. TRBJ1-2 . 14 TRBV6-2/TRBV6-3 CASNPRNTNYGYTF TGTGCCAGCAACCCGCGGAATACTAACTATGGCTACACCTTC
. TRBJ1-1 . 12 TRBV29-1 CSVDRINTEAFF TGCAGCGTAGACAGAATAAACACTGAAGCTTTCTTT
. TRBJ2-7 TRBD2 15 TRBV6-5 CASSYSGLARYEQYF TGTGCCAGCAGTTACTCGGGACTAGCGCGCTACGAGCAGTACTTC
. TRBJ1-1 TRBD1 14 TRBV7-9 CASSPGTVITEAFF TGTGCCAGCAGTCCCGGGACAGTCATCACTGAAGCTTTCTTT
once TRBJ1-5 . 14 TRBV24-1 CATSDPYSNQPQHF TGTGCCACCAGTGACCCTTATAGCAATCAGCCCCAGCATTTT
. TRBJ1-5 . 15 TRBV3-1/TRBV3-2 CASSQGEAGRQPQHF TGTGCCAGCAGCCAAGGTGAGGCAGGGAGGCAGCCCCAGCATTTT
. TRBJ2-7 . 15 TRBV6-2/TRBV6-3 CASSYRRGKTYEQYF TGTGCCAGCAGTTACCGCCGGGGGAAAACCTACGAGCAGTACTTC
. TRBJ1-1 TRBD1 14 TRBV6-5 CASSPGQEGTEAFF TGTGCCAGCAGCCCCGGACAGGAAGGCACTGAAGCTTTCTTT
. TRBJ2-1 . 14 TRBV6-4 CASSELASRNEQFF TGTGCCAGCAGTGAGCTGGCTAGCCGGAATGAGCAGTTCTTC
. TRBJ1-3 . 15 TRBV9 CASSVVGSSGNTIYF TGTGCCAGCAGCGTAGTGGGGAGCTCTGGAAACACCATATATTTT
. TRBJ2-2 TRBD2 14 TRBV19 CASKTSGATGELFF TGTGCCAGCAAAACTAGCGGGGCCACCGGGGAGCTGTTTTTT
. TRBJ2-3 . 16 TRBV11-3 CASSLGGVPLGDTQYF TGTGCCAGCAGCTTAGGGGGGGTCCCCCTAGGAGATACGCAGTATTTT
. TRBJ1-3 . 17 TRBV18 CASSENRSGSSGNTIYF TGTGCCAGCTCGGAAAATAGGTCGGGGTCCTCTGGAAACACCATATATTTT
. TRBJ2-1 TRBD2 14 TRBV24-1 CATSESGGPNEQFF TGTGCCACCAGTGAGTCGGGGGGGCCAAATGAGCAGTTCTTC
. TRBJ1-2 TRBD1 14 TRBV5-6 CASSLGQGNYGYTF TGTGCCAGCAGCTTGGGACAGGGCAACTATGGCTACACCTTC
. TRBJ1-5 . 15 TRBV6-5 CASSYGGGGNQPQHF TGTGCCAGCAGTTACGGCGGGGGCGGCAATCAGCCCCAGCATTTT
. TRBJ1-2 . 14 TRBV4-3 CASSQDQDGYGYTF TGCGCCAGCAGCCAAGATCAGGATGGCTATGGCTACACCTTC
. TRBJ2-1 TRBD2 16 TRBV6-5 CASSYLTSGGNNEQFF TGTGCCAGCAGTTACCTCACTAGCGGGGGGAACAATGAGCAGTTCTTC
. TRBJ1-1 TRBD1 14 TRBV5-1 CASSAGTENTEAFF TGCGCCAGCAGCGCCGGGACAGAAAACACTGAAGCTTTCTTT
. TRBJ1-2 . 13 TRBV30 CAWREDSYSGYTF TGTGCCTGGAGGGAGGACAGTTACTCTGGCTACACCTTC
. TRBJ2-1 TRBD1 16 TRBV7-2 CASSLKKQGLSGEQFF TGTGCCAGCAGCCTAAAGAAACAGGGGTTGAGCGGTGAGCAGTTCTTC
. TRBJ2-1 TRBD2 14 TRBV6-6 CASSELAGYNEQFF TGTGCCAGCTCTGAGCTAGCGGGGTACAATGAGCAGTTCTTC
. TRBJ1-6 . 13 TRBV11-3 CASSLGEVSPLHF TGTGCCAGCAGCTTAGGAGAAGTTTCACCCCTCCACTTT
. TRBJ1-2 TRBD1 17 TRBV5-1 CASSPPSAGQIIYGYTF TGCGCCAGCAGCCCGCCTTCTGCGGGACAGATCATCTATGGCTACACCTTC
. TRBJ2-3 TRBD1 15 TRBV10-3 CAISVMGQGTDTQYF TGTGCCATCAGTGTGATGGGACAGGGCACAGATACGCAGTATTTT
. TRBJ2-2 . 18 TRBV4-3 CASSRYFGLANVNGELFF TGCGCCAGCAGCCGCTACTTTGGGCTAGCGAATGTCAACGGGGAGCTGTTTTTT
. TRBJ2-3 . 15 TRBV5-4 CASSPEVGGTDTQYF TGTGCCAGCAGCCCAGAGGTGGGTGGGACAGATACGCAGTATTTT
once TRBJ1-2 TRBD1 17 TRBV27 CASSLPTGDRGRRGYTF TGTGCCAGCAGCCTCCCGACAGGGGACAGGGGGCGCCGGGGCTACACCTTC
few TRBJ1-2 TRBD1 16 TRBV7-2 CASRPGRDRGNYGYTF TGTGCCAGCAGACCCGGCAGGGACAGGGGGAACTATGGCTACACCTTC
. TRBJ1-4 TRBD1 14 TRBV7-9 CASSLTGASEKLFF TGTGCCAGCAGCCTAACAGGGGCAAGTGAAAAACTGTTTTTT